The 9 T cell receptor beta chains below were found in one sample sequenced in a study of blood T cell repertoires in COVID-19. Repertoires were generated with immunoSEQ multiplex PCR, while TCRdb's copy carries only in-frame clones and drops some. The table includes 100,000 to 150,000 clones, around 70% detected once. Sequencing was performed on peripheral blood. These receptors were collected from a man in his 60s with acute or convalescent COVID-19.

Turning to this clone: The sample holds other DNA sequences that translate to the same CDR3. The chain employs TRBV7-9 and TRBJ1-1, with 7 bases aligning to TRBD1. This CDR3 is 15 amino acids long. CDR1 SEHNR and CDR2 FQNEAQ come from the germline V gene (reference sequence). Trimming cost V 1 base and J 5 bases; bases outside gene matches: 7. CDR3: CASSLGGTGETEAFF. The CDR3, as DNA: TGTGCCAGCAGCTTAGGGGGAACAGGGGAAACTGAAGCTTTCTTT. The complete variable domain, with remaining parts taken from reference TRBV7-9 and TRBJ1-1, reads DTGVSQNPRHKITKRGQNVTFRCDPISEHNRLYWYRQTLGQGPEFLTYFQNEAQLEKSRLLSDRFSAERPKGSFSTLEIQRTEQGDSAMYLCASSLGGTGETEAFFGQGTRLTVV.

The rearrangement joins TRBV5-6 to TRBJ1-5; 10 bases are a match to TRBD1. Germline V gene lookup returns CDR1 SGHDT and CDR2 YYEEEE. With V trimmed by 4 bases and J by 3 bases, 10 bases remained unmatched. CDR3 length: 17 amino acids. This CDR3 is CASSQTGGQPINQPQHF. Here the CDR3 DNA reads TGTGCCAGCAGCCAGACAGGGGGCCAGCCCATCAATCAGCCCCAGCATTTT.

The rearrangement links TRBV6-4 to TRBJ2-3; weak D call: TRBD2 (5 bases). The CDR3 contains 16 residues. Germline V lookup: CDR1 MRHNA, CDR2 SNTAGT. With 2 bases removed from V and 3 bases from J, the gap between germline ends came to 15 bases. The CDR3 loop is CASSDVGGPGTDTQYF. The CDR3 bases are TGTGCCAGCAGTGACGTGGGCGGGCCCGGAACAGATACGCAGTATTTT.

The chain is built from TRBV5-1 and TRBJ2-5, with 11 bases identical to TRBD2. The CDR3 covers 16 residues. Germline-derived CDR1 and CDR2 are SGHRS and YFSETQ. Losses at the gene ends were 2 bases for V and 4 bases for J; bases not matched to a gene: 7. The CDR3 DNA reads TGCGCCAGCAGCTTAACTAGCGGGAGAAGCGGAGAGACCCAGTACTTC. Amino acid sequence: CASSLTSGRSGETQYF.

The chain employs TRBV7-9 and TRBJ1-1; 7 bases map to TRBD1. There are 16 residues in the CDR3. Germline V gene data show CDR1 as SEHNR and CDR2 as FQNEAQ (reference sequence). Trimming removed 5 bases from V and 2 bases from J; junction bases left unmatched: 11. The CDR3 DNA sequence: TGTGCCAGCAGCCAGACAGGGAGTAGAGGCAACACTGAAGCTTTCTTT. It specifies CASSQTGSRGNTEAFF.

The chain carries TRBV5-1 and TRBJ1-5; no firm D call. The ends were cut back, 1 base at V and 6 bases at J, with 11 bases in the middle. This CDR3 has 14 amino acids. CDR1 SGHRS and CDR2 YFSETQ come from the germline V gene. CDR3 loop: CASSLPGLGQPQHF. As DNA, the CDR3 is TGCGCCAGCAGCTTGCCTGGGCTGGGTCAGCCCCAGCATTTT.

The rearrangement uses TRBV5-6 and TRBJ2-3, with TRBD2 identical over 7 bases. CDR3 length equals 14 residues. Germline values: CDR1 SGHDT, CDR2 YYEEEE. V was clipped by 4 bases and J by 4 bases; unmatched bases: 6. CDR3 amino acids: CASSPGTTPDTQYF. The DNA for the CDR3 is TGTGCCAGCAGCCCGGGGACTACCCCAGATACGCAGTATTTT.

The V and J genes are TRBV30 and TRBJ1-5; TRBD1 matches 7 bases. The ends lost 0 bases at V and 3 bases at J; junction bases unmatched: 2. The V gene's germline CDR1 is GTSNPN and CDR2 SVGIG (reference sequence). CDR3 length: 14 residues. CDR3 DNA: TGTGCCTGGAGTGTACAGGGGTACAATCAGCCCCAGCATTTT. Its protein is CAWSVQGYNQPQHF. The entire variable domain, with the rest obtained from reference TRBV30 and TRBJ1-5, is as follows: SQTIHQWPATLVQPVGSPLSLECTVEGTSNPNLYWYRQAAGRGLQLLFYSVGIGQISSEVPQNLSASRPQDRQFILSSKKLLLSDSGFYLCAWSVQGYNQPQHFGDGTRLSIL.

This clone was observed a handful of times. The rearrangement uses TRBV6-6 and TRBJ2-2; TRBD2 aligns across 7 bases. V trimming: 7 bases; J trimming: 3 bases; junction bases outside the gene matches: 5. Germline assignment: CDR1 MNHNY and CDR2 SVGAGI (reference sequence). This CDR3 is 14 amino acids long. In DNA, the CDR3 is TGTGCCAGCACTAACCGGGGGGACACCGGGGAGCTGTTTTTT. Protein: CASTNRGDTGELFF.